This T cell receptor (beta chain) emerged from a study of blood T cell repertoires in COVID-19. Study-level background: Sample material is recorded as cDNA or gDNA derived from T cells, B-cell-depleted T cells, or PBMCs.

This clone was detected only once. The V and J ends lost 4 bases and 0 bases respectively, with 4 bases between them. Looked up from germline, CDR1 is MGHRA and CDR2 is YSYEKL. The CDR3 contains 13 residues. In the original processing: Amplification with reference gene primers provided the estimates of nucleated cell counts. Repertoires were generated with immunoSEQ multiplex PCR, while TCRdb's copy carries only in-frame clones and drops some. Clonal size and the V and J genes are those of that table, whereas D and trimming came from the DNA. The top ten hold about 5% of the sample, which has around 70,000 clones, around 93% seen once.

The rearrangement links TRBV4-1 to TRBJ2-1; D gene uncertain. Sequenced: peripheral blood. This sequence was found in an older woman with active COVID-19. The CDR3 DNA sequence: TGCGCCAGCAGCCCTGTCTCCTACAATGAGCAGTTCTTC. Translation gives CASSPVSYNEQFF.